The 14 T cell receptor beta chains below were found in one sample sequenced in a study of blood T cell repertoires in COVID-19. TCRdb keeps only in-frame clones here, not all; method: immunoSEQ multiplex PCR. The data contain 200,000 to 300,000 clones, about nine tenths of them singletons. Sample: peripheral blood. These receptors all stem from a person between 18 and 30 years old with COVID-19, enrolled during active disease.

V gene TRBV10-1 combines with J gene TRBJ2-6, with 7 bases lining up with TRBD2. The trim removed 3 bases at V and 0 bases at J, leaving 11 bases unmatched. The CDR3 length is 19 residues. CDR1 and CDR2 (germline): WNHNN, SYGVQD (reference sequence). The DNA for the CDR3 is TGCGCCAGCAGTGACGCCCGTAGCGGGCAAAGCTCTGGGGCCAACGTCCTGACTTTC. It yields the protein CASSDARSGQSSGANVLTF.

The chain has TRBV15 and TRBJ2-5; TRBD2 aligns across 14 bases. This CDR3 is 16 amino acids long. Germline trimming cut 1 base from V and 3 bases from J; bases unmatched to any gene: 1. The V gene's germline CDR1 is LNHNV and CDR2 YYDKDF (reference sequence). CDR3 protein: CATSRGLAGGEETQYF. CDR3 sequence (DNA): TGTGCCACCAGCAGAGGACTAGCGGGAGGGGAAGAGACCCAGTACTTC.

The chain uses TRBV5-5 and TRBJ1-2, with 8 positions matching TRBD1. With 4 bases clipped from V and 1 base from J, the junction kept 3 bases outside the gene matches. The germline V gene has CDR1 SGHKS and CDR2 YYEKEE (reference sequence). The CDR3 extends over 14 amino acids. Written as DNA, the CDR3 is TGTGCCAGCAGCGGGACAGGCAATAACTATGGCTACACCTTC. This gives the protein CASSGTGNNYGYTF.

The J gene is TRBJ2-5, the V gene TRBV7-3, with 12 nucleotides matching TRBD2. The germline CDR1 and CDR2 sequences are SGHTA and FQGTGA. The CDR3 length is 15 residues. J gave up 6 bases and V 5 bases, and 7 bases lay outside the gene matches. CDR3 sequence: CASSQTSGSFKTQYF. CDR3 coding DNA: TGTGCCAGCAGCCAGACTAGCGGGAGTTTCAAGACCCAGTACTTC.

This chain joins TRBV3-1 (or the pseudogene TRBV3-2) and TRBJ1-1; 7 positions agree with TRBD1. V lost 2 bases, J lost 8 bases, and 2 bases stayed unmatched. The CDR3 spans 12 residues. The germline V gene encodes CDR1 LGHDT and CDR2 YNNKEL (reference sequence). The CDR3 DNA sequence: TGTGCCAGCAGCCAAAGGGGGCAGGAAGCTTTCTTT. It specifies CASSQRGQEAFF.

This clone has only a few counts. This rearrangement joins TRBV12-3 or TRBV12-4 to TRBJ1-1; possible D gene TRBD1, 6 bases. This CDR3 comprises 12 residues. Trimming cost V 5 bases and J 7 bases, with 11 bases left between them. CDR3 in amino acids: CASSRGHIEAFF. CDR3 coding DNA: TGTGCCAGCAGTCGGGGACATATTGAAGCTTTCTTT.

The rearrangement uses TRBV10-3 and TRBJ1-1, with D tentatively TRBD1 (6 bases). Germline CDR1 reads ENHRY; CDR2 reads SYGVKD. CDR3 size: 15 residues. The V and J ends lost 3 bases and 1 base respectively, with 12 bases between them. The CDR3 DNA sequence: TGTGCCATCAGTGACCCAGGGGTCAGGAACACTGAAGCTTTCTTT. Protein product: CAISDPGVRNTEAFF.

V and J are TRBV28 and TRBJ1-6; TRBD1 matches at 7 bases. This CDR3 is built from 14 residues. CDR1 MDHEN and CDR2 SYDVKM come from the germline V gene. The trim removed 5 bases at V and 9 bases at J, leaving 7 bases unmatched. This CDR3 reads CASSHRQGLSPLHF. Here the CDR3 DNA reads TGTGCCAGCAGTCATCGACAGGGTCTTTCACCCCTCCACTTT. The whole variable domain, filled in from reference TRBV28 and TRBJ1-6, reads DVKVTQSSRYLVKRTGEKVFLECVQDMDHENMFWYRQDPGLGLRLIYFSYDVKMKEKGDIPEGYSVSREKKERFSLILESASTNQTSMYLCASSHRQGLSPLHFGNGTRLTVT.

This clone came up once. The chain employs TRBV25-1 and TRBJ2-3, with D maybe TRBD2 (6 bases). V lost 1 base and J lost 2, with 10 bases in between. Germline loops: CDR1 MGHDK, CDR2 SYGVNS. The CDR3 is made up of 15 amino acids. CDR3 in DNA: TGTGCCAGCAGTGAATGGTCGGGAGCCACAGATACGCAGTATTTT. Translating it yields CASSEWSGATDTQYF.

The V call is TRBV5-1, the J call TRBJ2-3; TRBD2 matches 14 bases. Germline V CDR1 and CDR2: SGHRS, YFSETQ. The CDR3 has 18 amino acids. The V gene end was trimmed by 0 bases and the J gene end by 6 bases; junction bases not matched to a gene: 9. The DNA for the CDR3 is TGCGCCAGCAGCTTGGCCGGGACTAGCGGGAGTGGGTCGGATACGCAGTATTTT. It translates to CASSLAGTSGSGSDTQYF.

The rearrangement joins TRBV3-1 (or the pseudogene TRBV3-2) to TRBJ1-1, with no clear D. In germline, CDR1 is LGHDT, CDR2 YNNKEL (reference sequence). The CDR3 has 14 amino acids. The germline V and J ends were trimmed by 4 bases and 1 base, with 10 bases remaining between them. CDR3 DNA sequence: TGTGCCAGCAGCCCCTATACCCAGAACACTGAAGCTTTCTTT. This gives the protein CASSPYTQNTEAFF.

The chain carries TRBV6-6 and TRBJ2-7; D remains ambiguous. Between the trimmed V and J ends, which lost 2 bases and 6 bases, there was a span of 5 bases. Germline CDR1 and CDR2: MNHNY and SVGAGI (reference sequence). The CDR3 contains 11 residues. DNA of the CDR3: TGTGCCAGCAGTTACATCGGCGAGCAGTACTTC. It codes for CASSYIGEQYF.

The V gene is TRBV19, the J gene TRBJ1-5; 10 bases agree with TRBD1. Germline V gene lookup returns CDR1 LNHDA and CDR2 SQIVND (reference sequence). V gave up 8 bases and J gave up 7 bases; unmatched junction bases: 8. The CDR3 is 14 residues long. The CDR3 nucleotides are TGTGCCAGTGAGGGGACAGGGGACGCACAGCCCCAGCATTTT. Translating gives CASEGTGDAQPQHF. The full variable domain, rest sourced from reference TRBV19 and TRBJ1-5, is DGGITQSPKYLFRKEGQNVTLSCEQNLNHDAMYWYRQDPGQGLRLIYYSQIVNDFQKGDIAEGYSVSREKKESFPLTVTSAQKNPTAFYLCASEGTGDAQPQHFGDGTRLSIL.

V gene TRBV5-4 combines with J gene TRBJ2-3; 8 nucleotides agree with TRBD2. Germline CDR1 and CDR2: SGHNT and YYREEE (reference sequence). The V segment lost 1 base and the J segment 2 bases; nucleotides outside the gene matches: 6. The CDR3 sequence is 16 residues long. CDR3 nucleotide sequence: TGTGCCAGCAGCTTGTATCGGGAGGGATTCACAGATACGCAGTATTTT. Translated, it gives CASSLYREGFTDTQYF.